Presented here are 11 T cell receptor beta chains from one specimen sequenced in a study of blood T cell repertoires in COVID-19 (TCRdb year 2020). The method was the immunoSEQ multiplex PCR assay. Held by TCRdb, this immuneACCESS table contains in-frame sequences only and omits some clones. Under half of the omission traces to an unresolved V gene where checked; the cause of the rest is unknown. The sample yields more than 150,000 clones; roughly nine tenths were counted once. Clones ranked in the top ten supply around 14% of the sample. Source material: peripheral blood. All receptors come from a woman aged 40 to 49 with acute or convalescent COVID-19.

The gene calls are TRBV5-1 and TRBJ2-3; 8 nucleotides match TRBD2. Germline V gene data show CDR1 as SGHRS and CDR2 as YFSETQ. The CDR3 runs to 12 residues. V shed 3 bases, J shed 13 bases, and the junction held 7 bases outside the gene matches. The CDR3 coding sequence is TGCGCCAGCAGCTGGGACGGGGGGGAAAAGTATTTT. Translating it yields CASSWDGGEKYF.

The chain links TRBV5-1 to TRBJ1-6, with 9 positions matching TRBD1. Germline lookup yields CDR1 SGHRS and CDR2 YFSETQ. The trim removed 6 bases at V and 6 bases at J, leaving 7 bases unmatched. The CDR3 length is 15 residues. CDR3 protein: CASNPETGGNSPLHF. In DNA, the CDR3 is TGCGCCAGCAACCCGGAGACAGGGGGTAATTCACCCCTCCACTTT.

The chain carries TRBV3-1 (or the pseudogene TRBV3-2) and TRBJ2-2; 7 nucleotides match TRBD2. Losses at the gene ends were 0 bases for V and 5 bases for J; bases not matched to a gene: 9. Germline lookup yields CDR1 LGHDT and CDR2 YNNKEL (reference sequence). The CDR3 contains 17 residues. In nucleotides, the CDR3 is TGTGCCAGCAGCCAAGATGTGCTAGCGGACCAAACCGGGGAGCTGTTTTTT. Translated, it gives CASSQDVLADQTGELFF.

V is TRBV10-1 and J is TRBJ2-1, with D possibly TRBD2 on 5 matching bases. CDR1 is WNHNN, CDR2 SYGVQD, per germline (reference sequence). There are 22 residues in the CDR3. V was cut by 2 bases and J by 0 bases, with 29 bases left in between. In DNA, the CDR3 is TGCGCCAGCAGTGAGCGGGATGGGGTTCAATGGGCTACAATGAGCTCCTACAATGAGCAGTTCTTC. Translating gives CASSERDGVQWATMSSYNEQFF.

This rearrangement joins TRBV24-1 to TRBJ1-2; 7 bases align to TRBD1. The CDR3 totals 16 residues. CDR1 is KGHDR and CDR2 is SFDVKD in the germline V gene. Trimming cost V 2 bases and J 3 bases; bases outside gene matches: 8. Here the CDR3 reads CATSDSSGTEYYGYTF. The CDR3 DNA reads TGTGCCACCAGTGATTCCTCCGGGACAGAATACTATGGCTACACCTTC.

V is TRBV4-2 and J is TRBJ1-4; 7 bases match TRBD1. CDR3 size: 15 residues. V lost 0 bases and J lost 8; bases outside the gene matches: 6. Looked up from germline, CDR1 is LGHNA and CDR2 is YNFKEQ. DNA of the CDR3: TGTGCCAGCAGCCAAGATCTTAGGGGGCAAGAAAAACTGTTTTTT. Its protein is CASSQDLRGQEKLFF.

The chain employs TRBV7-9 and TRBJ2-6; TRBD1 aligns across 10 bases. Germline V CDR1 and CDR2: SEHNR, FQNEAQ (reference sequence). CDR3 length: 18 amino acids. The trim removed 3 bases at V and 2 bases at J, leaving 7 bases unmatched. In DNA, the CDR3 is TGTGCCAGCAGCTTGACTTTAGGACAGGGGGCTGGGGCCAACGTCCTGACTTTC. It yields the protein CASSLTLGQGAGANVLTF.

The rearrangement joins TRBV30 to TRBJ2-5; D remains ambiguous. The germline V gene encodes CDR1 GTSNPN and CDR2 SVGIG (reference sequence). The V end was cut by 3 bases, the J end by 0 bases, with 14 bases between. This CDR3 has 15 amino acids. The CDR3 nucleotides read TGTGCCTGGAGAAAGACCCCCGGGTACCAAGAGACCCAGTACTTC. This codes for CAWRKTPGYQETQYF.

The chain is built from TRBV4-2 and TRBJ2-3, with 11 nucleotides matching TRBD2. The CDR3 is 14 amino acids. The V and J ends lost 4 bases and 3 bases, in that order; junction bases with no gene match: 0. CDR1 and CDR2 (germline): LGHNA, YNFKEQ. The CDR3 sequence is CASSRTSGTDTQYF. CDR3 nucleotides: TGTGCCAGCAGCCGGACTAGCGGGACAGATACGCAGTATTTT.

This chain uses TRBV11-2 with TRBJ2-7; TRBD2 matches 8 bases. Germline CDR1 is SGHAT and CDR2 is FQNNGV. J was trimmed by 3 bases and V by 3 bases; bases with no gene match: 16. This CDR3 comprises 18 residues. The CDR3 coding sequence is TGTGCCAGCAGCTTGGTGGTTTTCGGGGGGGCAGGGAACTACGAGCAGTACTTC. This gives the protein CASSLVVFGGAGNYEQYF.

The CDR3 DNA reads as TGTGCCAGCAGTTACCACAGGGAATCTCAGCCCCAGCATTTT. This gives the protein CASSYHRESQPQHF. The chain carries TRBV6-5 and TRBJ1-5, with D tentatively TRBD1 (6 bases). Trimming shortened V by 2 bases and J by 6 bases, and 11 bases separated the two germline ends. This CDR3 has 14 residues. Germline V gene lookup returns CDR1 MNHEY and CDR2 SVGAGI.